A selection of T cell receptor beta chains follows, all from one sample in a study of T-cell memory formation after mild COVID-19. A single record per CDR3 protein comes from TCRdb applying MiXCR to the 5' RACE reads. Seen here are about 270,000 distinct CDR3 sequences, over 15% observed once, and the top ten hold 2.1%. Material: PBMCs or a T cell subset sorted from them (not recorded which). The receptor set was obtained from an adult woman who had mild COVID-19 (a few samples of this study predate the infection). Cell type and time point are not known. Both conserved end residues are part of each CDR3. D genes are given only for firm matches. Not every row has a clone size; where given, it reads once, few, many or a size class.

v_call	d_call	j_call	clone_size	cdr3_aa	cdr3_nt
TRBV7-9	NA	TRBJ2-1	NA	CASSRGQGNYNEQFF	TGTGCCAGCAGCCGGGGGCAGGGGAACTACAATGAGCAGTTCTTC
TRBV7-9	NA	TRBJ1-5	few	CASSLAQGTNQPQHF	TGTGCCAGCAGCTTAGCGCAGGGAACCAATCAGCCCCAGCATTTT
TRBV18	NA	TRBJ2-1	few	CASSGWDEQFF	TGTGCCAGCTCAGGCTGGGATGAGCAGTTCTTC
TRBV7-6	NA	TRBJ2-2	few	CASSLGPLAGELFF	TGTGCCAGCAGCTTAGGACCCCTCGCCGGGGAGCTGTTTTTT
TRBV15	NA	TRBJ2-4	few	CATSRSRELAKNIQYF	TGTGCCACCAGCAGATCTCGGGAACTAGCCAAAAACATTCAGTACTTC
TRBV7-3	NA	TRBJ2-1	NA	CASSPQRVAYNEQFF	TGTGCCAGCAGCCCCCAACGGGTGGCCTACAATGAGCAGTTCTTC
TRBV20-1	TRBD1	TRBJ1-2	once	CSAAGTGTRPYDYTF	TGCAGTGCTGCCGGGACAGGGACAAGGCCCTATGACTACACCTTC
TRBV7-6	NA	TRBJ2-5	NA	CASSVGYETQYF	TGTGCCAGCAGCGTGGGGTATGAGACCCAGTACTTC
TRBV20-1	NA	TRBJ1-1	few	CSARLQRLLETEAFF	TGCAGTGCTAGACTTCAGCGATTGTTGGAGACTGAAGCTTTCTTT
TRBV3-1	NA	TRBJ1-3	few	CASSQGSSTGTLRNTIYF	TGTGCCAGCAGCCAGGGATCTTCAACCGGGACCTTAAGGAACACCATATATTTT
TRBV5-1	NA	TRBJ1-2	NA	CASRGRQSYGYTF	TGCGCCAGCAGGGGGCGACAGAGCTATGGCTACACCTTC
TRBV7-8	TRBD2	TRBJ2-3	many	CASSRPSGSTDTQYF	TGTGCCAGCAGCCGTCCTAGCGGAAGCACAGATACGCAGTATTTT
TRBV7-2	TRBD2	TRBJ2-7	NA	CASSLGLAGTPYEQYF	TGTGCCAGCAGCTTAGGTCTAGCGGGGACCCCCTACGAGCAGTACTTC
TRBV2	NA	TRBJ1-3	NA	CASSERSSGNTIYF	TGTGCCAGCAGTGAACGCAGCTCTGGAAACACCATATATTTT
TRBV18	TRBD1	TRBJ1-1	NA	CASSPDRGRNTEAFF	TGTGCCAGCTCACCGGACAGGGGAAGGAACACTGAAGCTTTCTTT
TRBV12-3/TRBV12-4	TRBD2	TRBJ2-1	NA	CASAGTSVTSSYNEQFF	TGTGCCAGCGCCGGGACTAGCGTAACGAGCTCCTACAATGAGCAGTTCTTC
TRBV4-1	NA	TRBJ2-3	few	CASSDEGTQYF	TGCGCCAGCAGCGACGAGGGTACGCAGTATTTT
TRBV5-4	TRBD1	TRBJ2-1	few	CASSRSGQGLNEQFF	TGTGCCAGCAGCCGCTCAGGACAGGGGCTGAATGAGCAGTTCTTC
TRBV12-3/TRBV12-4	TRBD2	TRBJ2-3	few	CASSHAQLAGYADTQYF	TGTGCCAGCAGTCATGCCCAACTAGCGGGGTATGCAGATACGCAGTATTTT
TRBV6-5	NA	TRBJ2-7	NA	CASSYTRRGPKEIEQYF	TGTGCCAGCAGTTACACCCGAAGGGGACCGAAGGAAATCGAGCAGTACTTC
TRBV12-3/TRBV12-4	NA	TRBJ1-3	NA	CASNTIYF	TGTGCCAGCAACACCATATATTTT
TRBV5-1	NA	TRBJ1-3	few	CASSLAGGSQSGNTIYF	TGCGCCAGCAGCTTGGCCGGAGGGTCGCAGTCTGGAAACACCATATATTTT
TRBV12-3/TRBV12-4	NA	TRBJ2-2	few	CASSLVWAGTGELFF	TGTGCCAGCAGTTTGGTCTGGGCTGGCACCGGGGAGCTGTTTTTT
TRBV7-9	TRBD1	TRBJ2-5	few	CASSSGGKETQYF	TGTGCCAGCAGCTCAGGGGGAAAAGAGACCCAGTACTTC
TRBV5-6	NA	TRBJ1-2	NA	CASIGGANYGYTF	TGTGCCAGCATTGGAGGGGCCAACTATGGCTACACCTTC
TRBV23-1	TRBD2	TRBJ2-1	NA	CASSAGGQTYNEQFF	TGCGCCAGCAGTGCGGGGGGCCAGACCTACAATGAGCAGTTCTTC
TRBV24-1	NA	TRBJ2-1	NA	CATSGGATNEQFF	TGTGCCACCAGTGGGGGGGCCACAAATGAGCAGTTCTTC
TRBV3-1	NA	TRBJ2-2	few	CASSSGRTGELFF	TGTGCCAGCAGCTCGGGGAGGACCGGGGAGCTGTTTTTT